These 24 T cell receptor beta chains came from one sample sequenced in a study of T-cell reconstitution after alpha-beta-depleted transplantation in children. The TCRbeta library was prepared with unique molecular identifiers. TCRdb redid the calling of the PCR reads with MiXCR, one entry per CDR3 protein. This sample has 400,000 to 550,000 distinct CDR3 sequences, with over 9.5% found just once. Material: PBMCs, obtained before TCRalphabeta/CD19-depleted stem cell transplant. The receptors come from a child aged 2 to 9 with inherited bone marrow failure, due to receive a stem cell transplant.

The sample holds many counts of this clonotype. The V gene is TRBV5-1, the J gene TRBJ2-5; D is possibly TRBD1 (6 bases). V was trimmed by 5 bases and J by 1 base, leaving 12 bases between them. This CDR3 has 14 residues. Germline V gene sequence: CDR1 SGHRS, CDR2 YFSETQ. CDR3 residues: CASRTTGSQETQYF. The CDR3 region has the DNA TGCGCCAGCAGGACCACAGGGTCCCAAGAGACCCAGTACTTC.

This clonotype was counted at least ten times. This chain uses TRBV27 with TRBJ2-7; D is unclear. Trimming left V 0 bases short and J 2 bases short, with 8 bases between. The CDR3 covers 14 residues. Looked up from germline, CDR1 is MNHEY and CDR2 is SMNVEV (reference sequence). CDR3 bases: TGTGCCAGCAGTTTATCCCCGCGCCCCTACGAGCAGTACTTC. Protein sequence: CASSLSPRPYEQYF.

This clonotype was recorded many times. The rearrangement joins TRBV27 to TRBJ2-4; TRBD2 aligns across 7 bases. The CDR3 totals 15 residues. Germline loops: CDR1 MNHEY, CDR2 SMNVEV (reference sequence). The V and J ends lost 3 bases and 7 bases, in that order; junction bases with no gene match: 9. The CDR3 reads CASSFQSGGGNIQYF. CDR3 in DNA: TGTGCCAGCAGTTTCCAGTCTGGGGGGGGGAACATTCAGTACTTC.

This clonotype occurred many times. The chain combines TRBV4-3 with TRBJ2-7; D may match TRBD1 or TRBD2 (5 bases each). V was shortened by 0 bases and J by 11 bases, with 17 bases between the two germline ends. The germline gives CDR1 LGHNA, CDR2 YSLEER. The CDR3 loop spans 14 amino acids. CDR3 sequence: CASSQDLVGAEEYF. Written as DNA, the CDR3 is TGCGCCAGCAGCCAAGATCTGGTAGGGGCGGAGGAGTACTTC.

This clonotype was detected a few times. The chain carries TRBV7-9 and TRBJ1-2, with 9 positions matching TRBD1. The germline V gene encodes CDR1 SEHNR and CDR2 FQNEAQ (reference sequence). This CDR3 contains 14 residues. With V trimmed by 6 bases and J by 4 bases, 6 bases remained unmatched. The CDR3 is CASRPGTGSYGYTF. The CDR3 DNA sequence: TGTGCCAGCAGGCCCGGGACAGGGTCCTATGGCTACACCTTC.

The V and J genes are TRBV5-1 and TRBJ2-2; TRBD2 matches 15 bases. J lost 1 base, V lost 3 bases, and 4 bases had no gene match. From germline, CDR1 is SGHRS and CDR2 YFSETQ. The CDR3 sequence is 18 residues long. CDR3 in DNA: TGCGCCAGCAGCTCAGGACTAGCGGGAGGGCTGAACACCGGGGAGCTGTTTTTT. It codes for CASSSGLAGGLNTGELFF.

The V gene is TRBV18, the J gene TRBJ2-1; no clear D gene. CDR3 length equals 13 residues. Germline V gene sequence: CDR1 KGHSH, CDR2 LQKENI. Trimming removed 5 bases at V and 1 base at J, with 6 bases between. CDR3 sequence (DNA): TGTGCCAGCTCATCCCAGTCCTACAATGAGCAGTTCTTC. Its translation: CASSSQSYNEQFF. The whole variable domain, remainder taken from reference TRBV18 and TRBJ2-1, is NAGVMQNPRHLVRRRGQEARLRCSPMKGHSHVYWYRQLPEEGLKFMVYLQKENIIDESGMPKERFSAEFPKEGPSILRIQQVVRGDSAAYFCASSSQSYNEQFFGPGTRLTVL.

This clonotype turned up a few times. This chain joins TRBV6-5 and TRBJ2-1; D is unresolved. Per the germline V gene, CDR1 is MNHEY and CDR2 is SVGAGI. Trimming took off 0 bases at V and 4 bases at J, with 13 bases between the two ends. The CDR3 runs to 16 residues. DNA of the CDR3: TGTGCCAGCAGTTACTCGCTACCGAGCCTTTACAATGAGCAGTTCTTC. Protein sequence: CASSYSLPSLYNEQFF.

V usage is TRBV6-2 or TRBV6-3 and J usage is TRBJ2-1; 10 bases agree with TRBD2. V dropped 9 bases and J dropped 5; count of bases not matched to a gene: 10. Germline CDR1 and CDR2: MNHEY and SVGEGT. The CDR3 has 15 residues. In nucleotides, the CDR3 is TGTGCCAGTTCCAGGGGGACTAGCGCGAACAATGAGCAGTTCTTC. This encodes CASSRGTSANNEQFF.

This clonotype was observed at least ten times. This chain links TRBV7-9 with TRBJ2-1; D is unclear. The V gene lost 5 bases and the J gene lost 9 bases, with 14 bases spanning the gap. CDR3 length: 13 amino acids. The germline CDR1 and CDR2 sequences are SEHNR and FQNEAQ (reference sequence). The CDR3 region is CASSPYLVGEQFF. The CDR3 DNA reads as TGTGCCAGCAGCCCTTACCTGGTTGGTGAGCAGTTCTTC.

Many counts were recorded for this clonotype. The chain recombines TRBV20-1 with TRBJ1-2; a weak D match, TRBD1 (5 bases). In germline, CDR1 is DFQATT, CDR2 SNEGSKA (reference sequence). CDR3 length: 15 residues. Trimming removed 6 bases at V and 2 bases at J, with 19 bases between. CDR3 loop: CSAYPAGRQNYGYTF. The CDR3 DNA sequence: TGCAGTGCCTACCCCGCGGGACGTCAGAACTATGGCTACACCTTC.

This clonotype was found many times. The J gene is TRBJ2-1, the V gene TRBV29-1; TRBD1 matches 7 bases. The V and J ends lost 1 base and 0 bases, in that order; junction bases with no gene match: 3. The CDR3 extends over 15 amino acids. Germline CDR1 is SQVTM and CDR2 is ANQGSEA. The CDR3 DNA is TGCAGCGTTGAAGGAGGGGGCCCCTCCTACAATGAGCAGTTCTTC. Translated: CSVEGGGPSYNEQFF.

In its sample, this clonotype was seen once. A read error is possible here, since a much larger clone lies one base away. It is likely a read error, because the conserved phenylalanine at the end of the CDR3 is missing. The V and J genes are TRBV5-1 and TRBJ2-3, with TRBD1 identical over 8 bases. V lost 0 bases, J lost 4 bases, and 7 bases stayed unmatched. The CDR3 loop spans 16 amino acids. The germline V gene has CDR1 SGHRS and CDR2 YFSETQ. In DNA, the CDR3 is TGCGCCAGCAGCTTGGCCGGGACAGGCCCCCCAGATACGCAGTATCTT. As protein: CASSLAGTGPPDTQYL.

This clonotype was seen repeatedly, ten times or more. J is TRBJ2-1 and V is TRBV29-1; D ambiguous. Germline V CDR1 and CDR2: SQVTM, ANQGSEA. Trimming removed 4 bases from V and 4 bases from J, with 14 bases in between. The CDR3 totals 14 residues. In nucleotides, the CDR3 is TGCAGCGTTGGTACCCCCCGCGAATACAATGAGCAGTTCTTC. Translation gives CSVGTPREYNEQFF.

This clonotype was seen repeatedly, ten times or more. The genes are TRBV4-3 and TRBJ1-2; weak D call: TRBD1 (5 bases). Germline CDR1 LGHNA, CDR2 YSLEER. V gave up 4 bases and J gave up 5 bases, with 17 bases separating them. This CDR3 has 15 amino acids. In DNA form, the CDR3 reads TGCGCCAGCAGCCCCCGGGGGGTAAGCCCTTATGGCTACACCTTC. It translates to CASSPRGVSPYGYTF.

This clonotype has at least ten counts. V usage is TRBV11-2 and J usage is TRBJ2-1; 7 bases line up with TRBD1. The V and J ends lost 3 bases and 5 bases, in that order; junction bases with no gene match: 4. Germline CDR1 is SGHAT and CDR2 is FQNNGV. The CDR3 loop spans 14 amino acids. The CDR3 protein is CASSLRTGDNEQFF. The CDR3 DNA reads as TGTGCCAGCAGCTTGAGGACAGGAGACAATGAGCAGTTCTTC. Combining the CDR3 with reference TRBV11-2 and TRBJ2-1 gives the whole variable domain EAGVAQSPRYKIIEKRQSVAFWCNPISGHATLYWYQQILGQGPKLLIQFQNNGVVDDSQLPKDRFSAERLKGVDSTLKIQPAKLEDSAVYLCASSLRTGDNEQFFGPGTRLTVL.

This clonotype occurred many times. V and J are TRBV6-1 and TRBJ2-5; perhaps TRBD2 as D (5 bases). Germline assignment: CDR1 MNHNS and CDR2 SASEGT. Trimming removed 6 bases at V and 7 bases at J, with 18 bases between. The CDR3 has 14 amino acids. CDR3 coding DNA: TGTGCCAGCAGCCTAGTCTTCGCGGCGGGGACCCAGTACTTC. Its translation: CASSLVFAAGTQYF.

In this sample, this clonotype turned up many times. The chain combines TRBV5-1 with TRBJ2-3; TRBD2 matches 8 bases. The CDR3 is 14 residues long. V trimming: 0 bases; J trimming: 5 bases; junction bases outside the gene matches: 2. Germline CDR1 and CDR2: SGHRS and YFSETQ. In DNA form, the CDR3 reads TGCGCCAGCAGCTTGGCGGGGGGGCAAGATACGCAGTATTTT. Residues: CASSLAGGQDTQYF.

Ten or more counts support this clonotype. This chain links TRBV19 with TRBJ2-2; 7 bases are a match to TRBD2. The CDR3 sequence is 18 residues long. Germline loops: CDR1 LNHDA, CDR2 SQIVND (reference sequence). V was clipped by 6 bases and J by 7 bases; unmatched bases: 20. Here the CDR3 reads CASRGRRGGSRHSGELFF. For the CDR3, the DNA is TGTGCCAGTAGGGGCCGAAGGGGCGGGAGCAGGCACAGCGGGGAGCTGTTTTTT.

To note about this clonotype: A read error may explain this, as a much larger clone is one base away. This rearrangement joins TRBV27 to TRBJ2-7; 15 positions match TRBD2. The CDR3 covers 17 residues. Per the germline V gene, CDR1 is MNHEY and CDR2 is SMNVEV (reference sequence). J lost 7 bases, V lost 2 bases, and 9 bases had no gene match. CDR3 amino acids: CASSLSGLAGGPREQYF. CDR3 coding DNA: TGTGCCAGCAGTTTAAGTGGACTAGCGGGAGGGCCCCGGGAGCAGTACTTC.

With regard to this clonotype: A much larger clone sits a single nucleotide away, making a read error possible. This sequence joins TRBV11-2 and TRBJ2-7, with D tentatively TRBD1 or TRBD2 (5 bases each). The CDR3 contains 14 residues. The germline V gene has CDR1 SGHAT and CDR2 FQNNGV. The CDR3, as DNA: TGTGCCAGAAGCTCAACAGTCGGGGCTTACGAGCAGTACTTC. Its translation is CARSSTVGAYEQYF.

This chain joins TRBV27 and TRBJ2-5, with D perhaps matching TRBD2 (5 bases). Between the trimmed V and J ends, which lost 4 bases and 5 bases, there was a span of 11 bases. The germline CDR1 and CDR2 sequences are MNHEY and SMNVEV (reference sequence). The CDR3 spans 13 residues. The CDR3, as DNA: TGTGCCAGCAGTTCCCCTAGCCGGGAGACCCAGTACTTC. It translates to CASSSPSRETQYF.

The sample holds many counts of this clonotype. J is TRBJ2-1 and V is TRBV3-1, with 7 nucleotides matching TRBD2. Trimming cost V 1 base and J 2 bases; bases outside gene matches: 5. This CDR3 contains 16 residues. Germline V gene data show CDR1 as LGHDT and CDR2 as YNNKEL (reference sequence). The CDR3 DNA sequence: TGTGCCAGCAGCCAAGTAGCTAGCGGAGCCTACAATGAGCAGTTCTTC. It is translated as CASSQVASGAYNEQFF.

This clonotype was seen a few times. The genes are TRBV30 and TRBJ2-7, with D perhaps given as TRBD1 or TRBD2 (5 bases each). This CDR3 spans 12 amino acids. CDR1 is GTSNPN and CDR2 is SVGIG in the germline V gene (reference sequence). The V end lost 4 bases, the J end lost 3 bases, and 10 bases lay between the germline ends. CDR3 in amino acids: CAWTRDGYEQYF. CDR3 DNA: TGTGCCTGGACCAGGGACGGCTACGAGCAGTACTTC.